This T cell receptor (beta chain) was found in a study of tumor-infiltrating lymphocytes in primary liver carcinoma. To note about this clonotype: The junction departs from the called germline gene at one end, perhaps through a read error.

There are 16 residues in the CDR3. CDR1 is MNHNY, CDR2 SVGAGI, per germline (reference sequence). Co-extraction of both nucleic acids (RNA and DNA) used roughly 18-34 mg of unsorted bulk tissue. A constant-region primer primed TCR beta cDNA synthesis from 450 to 550 ng of total RNA. Three-round nested multiplex PCR performed with slightly modified ARM-PCR produced the TCR beta libraries. It was with TRBV1-TRBV30 forward primers and a C-beta reverse primer that the first two PCR rounds were run, at about 10 cycles each. In TCRdb, the multiplex PCR reads were re-called with MiXCR into one record per CDR3 protein. The table includes 40,000 to 60,000 distinct CDR3 sequences, about three quarters detected once.

The sequence derives from a middle-aged man with primary liver carcinoma and hepatitis B virus infection. The rearrangement joins TRBV6-6 to TRBJ2-5, with D possibly TRBD2 on 6 matching bases. Sequencing was carried out using liver tumor tissue from sampling region 5. Subset: tumor region T5, tumor centre. DNA for the CDR3: TGTGTCAGCAATACGTTTGGGGACTTGACGGAAGAGACCCCGTACTTC. It codes for CVSNTFGDLTEETPYF.